The source of this TCR beta chain is a study of shared clonotypes between healthy human individuals. Once extracted for a subset, genomic DNA was divided evenly among several immunoSEQ plates. Assay used: immunoSEQ multiplex PCR; TCRdb lists only in-frame clones, some missing. The sample lists approximately 2,300,000 clones, 80% to 95% occurring once. The TCR sequence derives from a man aged 18 to 30 in good health. Some clones in this sample may be carry-over from other donors' samples. The specimen was naive CD4+ T cells from PBMCs. As for subset: CD45RA+ positively selected.

The CDR3 reads CASSLGPQRLGYEQYF. The CDR3 DNA sequence: TGTGCCAGCAGTTTAGGCCCCCAGCGGCTTGGGTACGAGCAGTACTTC. V and J are TRBV28 and TRBJ2-7, with D possibly being TRBD2 (5 bases). V lost 2 bases and J 4 bases, leaving 18 bases between the germline ends. Per the germline V gene, CDR1 is MDHEN and CDR2 is SYDVKM. CDR3 length: 16 amino acids. Full variable domain (outside the CDR3, taken from reference TRBV28 and TRBJ2-7): DVKVTQSSRYLVKRTGEKVFLECVQDMDHENMFWYRQDPGLGLRLIYFSYDVKMKEKGDIPEGYSVSREKKERFSLILESASTNQTSMYLCASSLGPQRLGYEQYFGPGTRLTVT.